One sample yielded the 10 T cell receptor beta chains listed below, sequenced in a study of blood T cell repertoires in COVID-19. Here immunoSEQ multiplex PCR was the method, and the copy in TCRdb shows in-frame clones only, minus some. The sample records about 410,000 clones, approximately 89% being singletons. Sequences were obtained from peripheral blood. The receptors were gathered from a woman in her 40s with COVID-19, enrolled during active disease.

The chain employs TRBV19 and TRBJ1-1, with D perhaps TRBD1 (6 bases). The germline V gene encodes CDR1 LNHDA and CDR2 SQIVND (reference sequence). V gave up 4 bases and J gave up 0 bases, with 12 bases separating them. The CDR3 is 15 residues long. DNA for the CDR3: TGTGCCAGTAGTACAACGGACAGATTGAACACTGAAGCTTTCTTT. This gives the protein CASSTTDRLNTEAFF.

The rearrangement links TRBV27 to TRBJ2-7; maybe TRBD1 (6 bases). The CDR3 runs 14 residues. With 3 bases removed from V and 2 bases from J, the gap between germline ends came to 11 bases. Germline values: CDR1 MNHEY, CDR2 SMNVEV (reference sequence). The CDR3 protein is CASSFGTSTYEQYF. CDR3 nucleotides: TGTGCCAGCAGTTTTGGGACATCCACCTACGAGCAGTACTTC.

The chain is built from TRBV7-3 and TRBJ1-1, with D perhaps TRBD1 (6 bases). The germline CDR1 and CDR2 sequences are SGHTA and FQGTGA. V lost 3 bases, J lost 5 bases, and 13 bases lay in between. This CDR3 spans 14 amino acids. The CDR3 DNA is TGTGCCAGCAGCTTGTGGGGTAGGGGGACTGAAGCTTTCTTT. Protein sequence: CASSLWGRGTEAFF.

This chain joins TRBV6-4 and TRBJ2-3; a possible D gene is TRBD2 (5 bases). V was pared by 6 bases and J by 1 base, with 17 bases between. Germline values: CDR1 MRHNA, CDR2 SNTAGT. CDR3 length: 16 amino acids. The CDR3 bases are TGTGCCAGCAGCTCGGGCGCCGAGGGAGGCACAGATACGCAGTATTTT. Its protein product is CASSSGAEGGTDTQYF.

This clone showed up just a few times. Other DNA sequences from this sample encode an identical CDR3 as well. The J gene is TRBJ1-1, the V gene TRBV19; D might be TRBD1 (6 bases). This CDR3 is 12 amino acids long. Germline V gives CDR1 LNHDA, CDR2 SQIVND (reference sequence). V lost 7 bases to trimming and J lost 5 bases, with 11 bases between them. In DNA form, the CDR3 reads TGTGCCAGTAATTTCAGGGGTACTGAAGCTTTCTTT. The encoded protein is CASNFRGTEAFF.

This chain links TRBV6-4 with TRBJ1-6; 9 bases map to TRBD1. The CDR3 extends over 16 amino acids. Losses at the gene ends were 4 bases for V and 5 bases for J; bases not matched to a gene: 6. From germline, CDR1 is MRHNA and CDR2 SNTAGT. In DNA, the CDR3 is TGTGCCAGCAGTGTAACAGGGGGCAGCGATAATTCACCCCTCCACTTT. Its protein product is CASSVTGGSDNSPLHF.

The V and J genes are TRBV5-1 and TRBJ2-2, with D unresolved. The CDR3 is 14 amino acids. V was shortened by 6 bases and J by 0 bases, with 9 bases between the two germline ends. CDR1 and CDR2 (germline): SGHRS, YFSETQ. CDR3 loop: CASNNIPNTGELFF. The CDR3 DNA follows: TGCGCCAGCAACAACATCCCGAACACCGGGGAGCTGTTTTTT.

The CDR3 protein is CASSFAGHEQFF. The DNA of the CDR3 is TGTGCCAGTAGTTTCGCGGGGCATGAGCAGTTCTTC. This chain uses TRBV19 with TRBJ2-1, with D perhaps matching TRBD2 (6 bases). Trimming shortened V by 5 bases and J by 8 bases, and 10 bases separated the two germline ends. Germline V gene lookup returns CDR1 LNHDA and CDR2 SQIVND (reference sequence). This CDR3 is built from 12 residues.

In this sample, this clone turned up once. The gene calls are TRBV5-1 and TRBJ1-1; TRBD1 is a possible D gene (6 bases). The CDR3 runs 14 residues. Trimming removed 4 bases from V and 2 bases from J, with 12 bases in between. Germline V gene lookup returns CDR1 SGHRS and CDR2 YFSETQ. The CDR3 sequence is CASSRLGQNTEAFF. In DNA, the CDR3 is TGCGCCAGCAGCCGTCTGGGACAAAACACTGAAGCTTTCTTT.

The chain recombines TRBV5-1 with TRBJ1-5; D perhaps matches TRBD1 (6 bases). The germline V gene has CDR1 SGHRS and CDR2 YFSETQ. V gave up 0 bases and J gave up 3 bases, with 13 bases separating them. This CDR3 has 16 amino acids. DNA of the CDR3: TGCGCCAGCAGCTTGGACCCTACAGGGAACAATCAGCCCCAGCATTTT. This translates into CASSLDPTGNNQPQHF.